The 9 T cell receptor beta chains reported below all come from one sample, sequenced in a study of response to subunit inactivated influenza vaccine. TCRdb used MiXCR to reprocess the RT-PCR reads, holding one entry per CDR3 protein. The sample includes about half a million distinct CDR3 sequences, about 10% of them seen just once. The source material was PBMCs from blood, sampled roughly 48 days after vaccination. These receptors all stem from a man aged 50-59 years who received an inactivated influenza vaccine.

The CDR3: CSARLAGAGAGETQYF. In DNA form, the CDR3 reads TGCAGTGCTAGACTAGCGGGAGCAGGAGCGGGAGAGACCCAGTACTTC. This chain joins TRBV20-1 and TRBJ2-5; 10 bases map to TRBD2. Germline V gene sequence: CDR1 DFQATT, CDR2 SNEGSKA (reference sequence). The CDR3 contains 16 residues. V trimming: 2 bases; J trimming: 4 bases; junction bases outside the gene matches: 10.

This clonotype was picked up many times. The chain couples TRBV29-1 to TRBJ1-2, with D perhaps TRBD1 (5 bases). The CDR3 has 12 amino acids. Per the germline V gene, CDR1 is SQVTM and CDR2 is ANQGSEA. The ends were cut back, 3 bases at V and 5 bases at J, with 10 bases in the middle. CDR3 sequence (DNA): TGCAGCGTTGACGGGGGGGGTTATGGCTACACCTTC. Its protein product is CSVDGGGYGYTF.

This clonotype was counted ten times or more. The chain employs TRBV12-3 or TRBV12-4 and TRBJ2-2, with D perhaps matching TRBD2 (7 bases). The CDR3 extends over 13 amino acids. With 3 bases removed from V and 6 bases from J, the gap between germline ends came to 8 bases. DNA for the CDR3: TGTGCCAGCAGTTTGGGGGGGCCCGGGGAGCTGTTTTTT. This sequence encodes CASSLGGPGELFF.

J is TRBJ2-5 and V is TRBV7-2, with TRBD1 as a possible D gene (6 bases). V was trimmed by 5 bases and J by 5 bases, leaving 18 bases between them. The CDR3 is 15 residues long. Germline loops: CDR1 SGHTA, CDR2 FQGNSA. CDR3: CASSSLSGHGETQYF. The CDR3 nucleotides are TGTGCCAGCAGCAGCTTATCGGGACATGGGGAGACCCAGTACTTC.

The rearrangement uses TRBV7-2 and TRBJ2-5, with D perhaps matching TRBD2 (6 bases). Germline V CDR1 and CDR2: SGHTA, FQGNSA. Between the trimmed V and J ends, which lost 5 bases and 4 bases, there was a span of 17 bases. The CDR3 has 15 amino acids. CDR3 sequence reads: CASSPTPGERETQYF. The CDR3 DNA is TGTGCCAGCAGCCCCACCCCGGGAGAACGAGAGACCCAGTACTTC.

Only a few counts were recorded for this clonotype. In nucleotides, the CDR3 is TGTGCCAGCTATGCCGGACTAGCGCCCGGCGAGCAGTACTTC. Encoded protein: CASYAGLAPGEQYF. The gene calls are TRBV6-1 and TRBJ2-7; 9 bases are shared with TRBD2. V was clipped by 8 bases and J by 6 bases; unmatched bases: 11. CDR3 length equals 14 residues. Germline loops: CDR1 MNHNS, CDR2 SASEGT.

V is TRBV18 and J is TRBJ2-4; 9 bases are shared with TRBD2. Germline V gene data show CDR1 as KGHSH and CDR2 as LQKENI. The CDR3 runs to 16 residues. V was pared by 2 bases and J by 1 base, with 3 bases of the junction left unmatched. CDR3 sequence: CASSPAGGLAKNIQYF. The CDR3 coding sequence is TGTGCCAGCTCACCAGCGGGGGGGCTGGCCAAAAACATTCAGTACTTC.

This clonotype was seen at least ten times. CDR3 residues: CASSLPDIFLTDTQYF. The DNA for the CDR3 is TGTGCCAGCAGCTTGCCGGACATCTTCCTCACAGATACGCAGTATTTT. The rearrangement joins TRBV5-6 to TRBJ2-3; D perhaps matches TRBD1 (5 bases). The CDR3 consists of 16 residues. V lost 1 base and J lost 2, with 14 bases in between. Looked up from germline, CDR1 is SGHDT and CDR2 is YYEEEE.

This clonotype was seen only a few times. The J gene is TRBJ2-4, the V gene TRBV10-3; D assignment may be TRBD1 or TRBD2 (5 bases each). Germline V CDR1 and CDR2: ENHRY, SYGVKD. Trimming took 10 bases from V and 3 from J, leaving 16 bases between them. The CDR3 spans 14 residues. CDR3 coding DNA: TGTGCCACGTCGAGAGGGGTAGACAAAAACATTCAGTACTTC. Translated: CATSRGVDKNIQYF.